This T cell receptor beta chain was documented in a study of T cells in localized non-small cell lung cancer. The repertoire was sequenced with immunoSEQ multiplex PCR; TCRdb's copy has only in-frame clones and lacks some. Among 58,000 or so clones listed, 90% were seen once. Between the trimmed V and J ends, which lost 5 bases and 2 bases, there was a span of 13 bases. Looked up from germline, CDR1 is SGHAT and CDR2 is FQDESV (reference sequence). This CDR3 contains 15 residues. The TCR was taken from a woman between 35 and 70 years old with stage I lung adenocarcinoma. The material was peripheral blood, obtained before any cancer treatment. This chain uses TRBV11-1 with TRBJ2-1, with D possibly TRBD2 on 6 matching bases. Written as DNA, the CDR3 is TGTGCCAGCAGCCTGGAGGGGAGTGCCTACAATGAGCAGTTCTTC. Protein sequence: CASSLEGSAYNEQFF.